These 25 T cell receptor beta chains originate from one sample sequenced in a study of cytomegalovirus exposure and HLA in healthy donors. 13 Jbeta primers and 60 Vbeta primers were used for the PCR. The assay was immunoSEQ multiplex PCR, and TCRdb's table has in-frame clones only and misses some. Among about 90,000 clones, less than 75% were seen once, and the ten largest hold roughly 6%. What was sequenced was PBMCs. These receptor sequences come from a woman aged 25-40 years in good health and CMV-seropositive.

This rearrangement joins TRBV7-8 to TRBJ1-2; 7 bases agree with TRBD1. Germline V gene data show CDR1 as SGHVS and CDR2 as FQNEAQ. V lost 6 bases to trimming and J lost 7 bases; unmatched junction nucleotides: 14. The CDR3 length is 15 residues. The CDR3 protein is CASSPIDRAFGGYTF. The CDR3 DNA reads TGTGCCAGCAGTCCTATCGACAGGGCCTTCGGTGGCTACACCTTC.

The rearrangement links TRBV6-1 to TRBJ1-1; no firm D call. From germline, CDR1 is MNHNS and CDR2 SASEGT. Between the trimmed V and J ends, which lost 3 bases and 10 bases, there was a span of 15 bases. The CDR3 spans 13 residues. CDR3 nucleotide sequence: TGTGCCAGCAGTGACGTTCCCGCCCGGGGAGCTTTCTTT. Protein: CASSDVPARGAFF.

This sequence joins TRBV11-2 and TRBJ2-7; TRBD1 aligns across 7 bases. Germline assignment: CDR1 SGHAT and CDR2 FQNNGV. This CDR3 comprises 14 residues. V shed 7 bases, J shed 4 bases, and the junction held 10 bases outside the gene matches. CDR3 DNA: TGTGCCAGCAACCGGTGGGACAGCCATTACGAGCAGTACTTC. As protein: CASNRWDSHYEQYF. The entire variable domain, with the rest obtained from reference TRBV11-2 and TRBJ2-7, is as follows: EAGVAQSPRYKIIEKRQSVAFWCNPISGHATLYWYQQILGQGPKLLIQFQNNGVVDDSQLPKDRFSAERLKGVDSTLKIQPAKLEDSAVYLCASNRWDSHYEQYFGPGTRLTVT.

This clone was found a few times. The CDR3 DNA follows: TGTGCCAGCAGCTTAGGGACAGGATTAGTTCAGCCCCAGCATTTT. Encoded protein: CASSLGTGLVQPQHF. The rearrangement links TRBV11-2 to TRBJ1-5, with TRBD1 identical over 7 bases. The germline CDR1 and CDR2 sequences are SGHAT and FQNNGV. With 1 base clipped from V and 6 bases from J, the junction kept 6 bases outside the gene matches. This CDR3 has 15 amino acids.

This clone was counted only a few times. The chain is built from TRBV4-2 and TRBJ2-5; TRBD2 is a possible D gene (5 bases). The V end was cut by 0 bases, the J end by 3 bases, with 11 bases between. Germline V CDR1 and CDR2: LGHNA, YNFKEQ. The CDR3 has 15 amino acids. The CDR3 DNA follows: TGTGCCAGCAGCCAAGACGGGTGGCGGGAAGAGACCCAGTACTTC. Protein sequence: CASSQDGWREETQYF.

Comments on this clone: Other DNA sequences from this sample encode an identical CDR3 as well. The chain uses TRBV19 and TRBJ2-3; D might be TRBD2 (6 bases). In germline, CDR1 is LNHDA, CDR2 SQIVND (reference sequence). V lost 6 bases and J lost 6, with 19 bases in between. This CDR3 has 15 amino acids. CDR3 amino acids: CASSPGTGRTDTQYF. In DNA form, the CDR3 reads TGTGCCAGTAGCCCTGGGACTGGAAGAACGGATACGCAGTATTTT.

The table lists this clone with a count of one. The chain is built from TRBV11-2 and TRBJ1-1; D possibly corresponds to TRBD1 (5 bases). Germline assignment: CDR1 SGHAT and CDR2 FQNNGV. Trimming pared 1 base from V and 6 bases from J, leaving 12 bases between. The CDR3 length is 14 residues. For the CDR3, the DNA is TGTGCCAGCAGCTTAGGGGGGGGGAGCGCTGAAGCTTTCTTT. This encodes CASSLGGGSAEAFF.

The chain has TRBV9 and TRBJ1-6; 9 bases line up with TRBD1. The V and J ends lost 4 bases and 6 bases, in that order; junction bases with no gene match: 8. The CDR3 runs to 16 residues. CDR1 is SGDLS, CDR2 YYNGEE, per germline. CDR3 nucleotide sequence: TGTGCCAGCAGCTCGAGGACAGGGGAGGCTAATTCACCCCTCCACTTT. This translates into CASSSRTGEANSPLHF.

The J gene is TRBJ2-1, the V gene TRBV18; TRBD2 matches 11 bases. Germline CDR1 reads KGHSH; CDR2 reads LQKENI. The CDR3 contains 14 residues. Trimming removed 6 bases from V and 7 bases from J; junction bases left unmatched: 5. CDR3 sequence: CASSPGLAENEQFF. Written as DNA, the CDR3 is TGTGCCAGCTCGCCGGGACTAGCGGAGAATGAGCAGTTCTTC.

This rearrangement joins TRBV5-1 to TRBJ2-3; D is perhaps TRBD2 (6 bases). The CDR3 sequence is 13 residues long. V lost 4 bases to trimming and J lost 8 bases, with 14 bases between them. Germline V gene lookup returns CDR1 SGHRS and CDR2 YFSETQ. DNA of the CDR3: TGCGCCAGCAGCGCGGGACGGCTTAGTACGCAGTATTTT. Its translation: CASSAGRLSTQYF.

The chain employs TRBV7-2 and TRBJ2-2, with 13 bases fitting TRBD2. The CDR3 contains 16 residues. Germline lookup yields CDR1 SGHTA and CDR2 FQGNSA. The ends lost 7 bases at V and 4 bases at J; junction bases unmatched: 6. CDR3 DNA sequence: TGTGCCAGCACCAGACTAGCGGGGGGCACCACCGGGGAGCTGTTTTTT. Protein product: CASTRLAGGTTGELFF. Looking up the rest from reference TRBV7-2 and TRBJ2-2 gives the full variable domain: GAGVSQSPSNKVTEKGKDVELRCDPISGHTALYWYRQSLGQGLEFLIYFQGNSAPDKSGLPSDRFSAERTGGSVSTLTIQRTQQEDSAVYLCASTRLAGGTTGELFFGEGSRLTVL.

The chain uses TRBV7-9 and TRBJ2-1; the match to TRBD1 covers 8 bases. V lost 5 bases, J lost 2 bases, and 5 bases stayed unmatched. CDR1 is SEHNR and CDR2 is FQNEAQ in the germline V gene (reference sequence). The CDR3 loop spans 15 amino acids. The CDR3 protein is CASSGSGGAYNEQFF. CDR3 sequence (DNA): TGTGCCAGCAGCGGATCAGGGGGCGCCTACAATGAGCAGTTCTTC.

The J gene is TRBJ2-5, the V gene TRBV7-9; TRBD2 might be the D (5 bases). CDR1 and CDR2 from the germline V gene are SEHNR and FQNEAQ (reference sequence). V lost 2 bases to trimming and J lost 11 bases, with 15 bases between them. The CDR3 consists of 13 residues. The CDR3 protein is CASSLSVSWEQYF. The CDR3 DNA reads as TGTGCCAGCAGCTTATCGGTGTCGTGGGAGCAGTACTTC.

J is TRBJ2-7 and V is TRBV5-4; 7 positions match TRBD2. Germline V gene data show CDR1 as SGHNT and CDR2 as YYREEE (reference sequence). This CDR3 is built from 15 residues. V lost 4 bases and J lost 7; bases outside the gene matches: 14. DNA for the CDR3: TGTGCCAGCAGCCCGGTGGAGGGCTCCGGGGGGGAGCAGTACTTC. Protein product: CASSPVEGSGGEQYF. Using reference TRBV5-4 and TRBJ2-7 for the parts outside the CDR3, the full variable domain is ETGVTQSPTHLIKTRGQQVTLRCSSQSGHNTVSWYQQALGQGPQFIFQYYREEENGRGNFPPRFSGLQFPNYSSELNVNALELDDSALYLCASSPVEGSGGEQYFGPGTRLTVT.

The chain carries TRBV13 and TRBJ2-2; a possible D gene is TRBD1 (6 bases). The germline V gene has CDR1 PRHDT and CDR2 FYEKMQ (reference sequence). The CDR3 is 14 amino acids. Trimming took 5 bases from V and 1 from J, leaving 8 bases between them. CDR3 in amino acids: CASSGQLNTGELFF. The CDR3, as DNA: TGTGCCAGCAGCGGACAGCTGAACACCGGGGAGCTGTTTTTT.

The CDR3 is CASSLIVSAGEQYF. The CDR3 nucleotides read TGTGCCAGCAGCTTAATAGTTTCCGCCGGCGAGCAGTACTTC. The rearrangement links TRBV5-6 to TRBJ2-7; D remains unclear. The V gene's germline CDR1 is SGHDT and CDR2 YYEEEE. The CDR3 runs to 14 residues. Trimming left V 2 bases short and J 6 bases short, with 15 bases between.

The rearrangement links TRBV19 to TRBJ1-5; D is perhaps TRBD1 (6 bases). The CDR3 is 15 amino acids. CDR1 and CDR2 (germline): LNHDA, SQIVND (reference sequence). V was shortened by 4 bases and J by 5 bases, with 15 bases between the two germline ends. CDR3 sequence: CASSTLDRVYQPQHF. The CDR3 coding sequence is TGTGCCAGTAGTACTCTGGACAGAGTCTATCAGCCCCAGCATTTT. Full variable domain (outside the CDR3, taken from reference TRBV19 and TRBJ1-5): DGGITQSPKYLFRKEGQNVTLSCEQNLNHDAMYWYRQDPGQGLRLIYYSQIVNDFQKGDIAEGYSVSREKKESFPLTVTSAQKNPTAFYLCASSTLDRVYQPQHFGDGTRLSIL.

This chain joins TRBV7-6 and TRBJ1-2; D is possibly TRBD1 (6 bases). The ends were cut back, 1 base at V and 6 bases at J, with 12 bases in the middle. Per the germline V gene, CDR1 is SGHVS and CDR2 is FNYEAQ. CDR3 length equals 14 residues. Here the CDR3 reads CASSLGGTSNGYTF. CDR3 nucleotide sequence: TGTGCCAGCAGCTTAGGGGGGACATCGAATGGCTACACCTTC.

The chain is built from TRBV18 and TRBJ2-2; 11 bases map to TRBD2. Germline CDR1 KGHSH, CDR2 LQKENI. Trimming at V came to 5 bases and at J to 6 bases, leaving 5 bases not matched to a gene. This CDR3 has 15 amino acids. The CDR3 loop is CASSATSGESGELFF. DNA for the CDR3: TGTGCCAGCTCAGCGACTAGCGGGGAGTCCGGGGAGCTGTTTTTT.

This clone was recorded a few times. The rearrangement links TRBV7-8 to TRBJ1-1; D gene ambiguous. V was trimmed by 6 bases and J by 4 bases, leaving 12 bases between them. This CDR3 has 13 amino acids. Germline assignment: CDR1 SGHVS and CDR2 FQNEAQ. The CDR3 spells CASSSRDITEAFF. The CDR3 nucleotides are TGTGCCAGCAGTAGTCGGGATATCACTGAAGCTTTCTTT.

The chain has TRBV7-8 and TRBJ1-1; tentative D call: TRBD1 (5 bases). The CDR3 extends over 15 amino acids. The V end lost 1 base, the J end lost 0 bases, and 9 bases lay between the germline ends. CDR1 and CDR2 from the germline V gene are SGHVS and FQNEAQ. The CDR3 loop is CASSLVDSLNTEAFF. The CDR3 region has the DNA TGTGCCAGCAGCTTAGTTGACAGCTTGAACACTGAAGCTTTCTTT. The full variable domain, its missing parts supplied by reference TRBV7-8 and TRBJ1-1, is GAGVSQSPRYKVAKRGQDVALRCDPISGHVSLFWYQQALGQGPEFLTYFQNEAQLDKSGLPSDRFFAERPEGSVSTLKIQRTQQEDSAVYLCASSLVDSLNTEAFFGQGTRLTVV.

The chain couples TRBV28 to TRBJ2-3, with no clear D. The CDR3 sequence is 16 residues long. The V end lost 3 bases, the J end lost 2 bases, and 15 bases lay between the germline ends. The germline V gene encodes CDR1 MDHEN and CDR2 SYDVKM. Here the CDR3 reads CASSLRFNANTDTQYF. For the CDR3, the DNA is TGTGCCAGCAGTTTGAGGTTCAACGCGAACACAGATACGCAGTATTTT.

This CDR3 is CSVSGTVSDTQYF. CDR3 in DNA: TGCAGCGTTTCCGGGACAGTTTCAGATACGCAGTATTTT. The rearrangement links TRBV29-1 to TRBJ2-3; 7 bases are a match to TRBD1. Germline-derived CDR1 and CDR2 are SQVTM and ANQGSEA. CDR3 size: 13 residues. The V and J ends lost 5 bases and 4 bases, in that order; junction bases with no gene match: 6.

There are a few counts of this clone. This chain connects TRBV11-3 to TRBJ2-1, with 7 bases aligning to TRBD2. J gave up 4 bases and V 4 bases, and 7 bases lay outside the gene matches. The CDR3 length is 15 residues. Germline V lookup: CDR1 SGHNT, CDR2 YENEEA. CDR3 in amino acids: CASSSLAGFYNEQFF. The CDR3 DNA follows: TGTGCCAGCAGCTCATTAGCGGGCTTTTACAATGAGCAGTTCTTC.

This sequence joins TRBV6-1 and TRBJ1-1; no definite D call. This CDR3 comprises 15 residues. The V and J ends lost 5 bases and 0 bases respectively, with 13 bases between them. Looked up from germline, CDR1 is MNHNS and CDR2 is SASEGT. CDR3 residues: CASSRSLSMNTEAFF. CDR3 bases: TGTGCCAGCAGTCGCTCCCTAAGTATGAACACTGAAGCTTTCTTT.